The 18 T cell receptor beta chains in this list originate from one sample, sequenced in a study of blood T cell repertoires in COVID-19. TCRdb keeps only in-frame clones here, not all; method: immunoSEQ multiplex PCR. The table lists fewer than 250,000 clones, roughly 86% of them singletons, with over 2.5% in the top ten. The source material was peripheral blood. The source is a man in his sixties with acute or convalescent COVID-19.

V and J are TRBV18 and TRBJ1-1, with D maybe TRBD1 (6 bases). The CDR3 length is 15 residues. V was cut by 3 bases and J by 1 base, with 12 bases left in between. Germline CDR1 reads KGHSH; CDR2 reads LQKENI. This CDR3 reads CASSPRTDRNTEAFF. DNA of the CDR3: TGTGCCAGCTCACCGCGGACAGATAGGAACACTGAAGCTTTCTTT.

The chain combines TRBV5-1 with TRBJ1-3; D is possibly TRBD1 (6 bases). Germline-derived CDR1 and CDR2 are SGHRS and YFSETQ. V lost 4 bases and J 0 bases, leaving 11 bases between the germline ends. The CDR3 sequence is 15 residues long. CDR3 region: CASSEGTPSGNTIYF. CDR3 coding DNA: TGCGCCAGCAGCGAAGGGACACCCTCTGGAAACACCATATATTTT.

V gene TRBV19 combines with J gene TRBJ1-1; 10 nucleotides match TRBD1. The CDR3 extends over 14 amino acids. Trimming at V came to 6 bases and at J to 8 bases, leaving 9 bases not matched to a gene. Germline-derived CDR1 and CDR2 are LNHDA and SQIVND (reference sequence). The CDR3 bases are TGTGCCAGTAGATCGACAGGGGGCGCTTGGGAAGCTTTCTTT. Protein product: CASRSTGGAWEAFF.

This chain connects TRBV5-1 to TRBJ1-2; maybe TRBD1 (6 bases). V was pared by 0 bases and J by 5 bases, with 14 bases between. The CDR3 totals 15 residues. The germline V gene encodes CDR1 SGHRS and CDR2 YFSETQ. The CDR3 sequence is CASSLVGADRYGYTF. CDR3 nucleotides: TGCGCCAGCAGCTTGGTGGGGGCGGACAGATATGGCTACACCTTC.

The chain links TRBV12-3 or TRBV12-4 to TRBJ2-2; possibly TRBD1 for D (6 bases). The V gene lost 6 bases and the J gene lost 7 bases, with 12 bases spanning the gap. This CDR3 region has 13 residues. This chain's CDR3 is CASSRQDNGELFF. The CDR3, as DNA: TGTGCCAGCAGCAGACAGGATAACGGGGAGCTGTTTTTT.

This CDR3 reads CASSEVGGYQPQHF. CDR3 coding DNA: TGTGCCAGCAGTGAAGTAGGGGGATATCAGCCCCAGCATTTT. The chain uses TRBV6-1 and TRBJ1-5; the D gene is possibly TRBD1 (6 bases). Trimming removed 1 base at V and 5 bases at J, with 9 bases between. The CDR3 spans 14 residues. The germline CDR1 and CDR2 sequences are MNHNS and SASEGT.

The CDR3: CASSPRGTGNNSPLHF. The CDR3 region has the DNA TGTGCCAGCTCACCAAGAGGGACAGGGAATAATTCACCCCTCCACTTT. This chain uses TRBV18 with TRBJ1-6, with 9 bases matching TRBD1. This CDR3 is built from 16 residues. Germline V lookup: CDR1 KGHSH, CDR2 LQKENI. Unmatched junction bases numbered 4, after V lost 2 bases and J lost 5 bases.

This chain joins TRBV20-1 and TRBJ1-4, with 7 bases matching TRBD1. Losses at the gene ends were 3 bases for V and 8 bases for J; bases not matched to a gene: 6. The CDR3 is made up of 13 amino acids. Germline V gene sequence: CDR1 DFQATT, CDR2 SNEGSKA (reference sequence). This CDR3 is CSASPRGWEKLFF. CDR3 nucleotide sequence: TGCAGTGCTAGTCCCAGGGGGTGGGAAAAACTGTTTTTT.

The genes are TRBV7-2 and TRBJ1-5, with D uncertain. V dropped 1 base and J dropped 3 bases, with 10 bases sitting between them. Per the germline V gene, CDR1 is SGHTA and CDR2 is FQGNSA. The CDR3 loop spans 15 amino acids. DNA for the CDR3: TGTGCCAGCAGCTTAGGAGGATCCAACAATCAGCCCCAGCATTTT. Amino acids: CASSLGGSNNQPQHF.

The J gene is TRBJ2-3, the V gene TRBV19; D is ambiguous. V was trimmed by 5 bases and J by 4 bases, leaving 13 bases between them. CDR3 length: 14 amino acids. In germline, CDR1 is LNHDA, CDR2 SQIVND (reference sequence). The CDR3 bases are TGTGCCAGTAGTCCCCCGGTCCGGGCAGATACGCAGTATTTT. It encodes CASSPPVRADTQYF. Together with reference TRBV19 and TRBJ2-3, the CDR3 gives the full variable domain: DGGITQSPKYLFRKEGQNVTLSCEQNLNHDAMYWYRQDPGQGLRLIYYSQIVNDFQKGDIAEGYSVSREKKESFPLTVTSAQKNPTAFYLCASSPPVRADTQYFGPGTRLTVL.

This clone came up once. V usage is TRBV7-6 and J usage is TRBJ2-5; tentative D call: TRBD1 (6 bases). V was trimmed by 5 bases and J by 2 bases, leaving 15 bases between them. This CDR3 has 15 amino acids. Germline V gives CDR1 SGHVS, CDR2 FNYEAQ. In DNA, the CDR3 is TGTGCCAGCAGCGTCACAGGGTCGGAACAAGAGACCCAGTACTTC. This encodes CASSVTGSEQETQYF.

This clone was counted once. The CDR3 DNA follows: TGTGCCAGCAGCTTAGTAGGGACAGGGGATCGGGGCTACACCTTC. Translation gives CASSLVGTGDRGYTF. This rearrangement joins TRBV7-8 to TRBJ1-2, with TRBD1 matching 10 bases. V dropped 1 base and J dropped 8; count of bases not matched to a gene: 7. The CDR3 spans 15 residues. Germline V gene data show CDR1 as SGHVS and CDR2 as FQNEAQ. The variable domain in full, completed from reference TRBV7-8 and TRBJ1-2, reads GAGVSQSPRYKVAKRGQDVALRCDPISGHVSLFWYQQALGQGPEFLTYFQNEAQLDKSGLPSDRFFAERPEGSVSTLKIQRTQQEDSAVYLCASSLVGTGDRGYTFGSGTRLTVV.

The chain joins TRBV7-8 to TRBJ1-1; a weak D match, TRBD1 (5 bases). The CDR3 extends over 14 amino acids. CDR1 and CDR2 (germline): SGHVS, FQNEAQ. V shed 2 bases and J shed 0 bases, with 7 bases lying between them. The CDR3 region has the DNA TGTGCCAGCAGCTTACAGGGAATGAACACTGAAGCTTTCTTT. Its protein is CASSLQGMNTEAFF.

The gene calls are TRBV7-3 and TRBJ2-3; 7 bases fit TRBD2. The V segment lost 1 base and the J segment 2 bases; nucleotides outside the gene matches: 6. This CDR3 spans 16 amino acids. From germline, CDR1 is SGHTA and CDR2 FQGTGA. The DNA for the CDR3 is TGTGCCAGCAGCTTAAGGGGTAGCGGGTACACAGATACGCAGTATTTT. It encodes CASSLRGSGYTDTQYF.

The genes are TRBV7-2 and TRBJ2-6, with unresolved D. V gave up 5 bases and J gave up 0 bases, with 14 bases separating them. The germline gives CDR1 SGHTA, CDR2 FQGNSA. This CDR3 comprises 17 residues. The CDR3 DNA sequence: TGTGCCAGCAGCCCTAGGCCCTCTGGCTCTGGGGCCAACGTCCTGACTTTC. It specifies CASSPRPSGSGANVLTF.

The gene calls are TRBV5-4 and TRBJ2-2; 10 bases agree with TRBD1. V gave up 4 bases and J gave up 2 bases; unmatched junction bases: 14. This CDR3 region has 19 residues. CDR1 is SGHNT and CDR2 is YYREEE in the germline V gene (reference sequence). The CDR3 DNA reads TGTGCCAGCAGCGCCGGGACAGGGGTCCCCCGGAGAAACACCGGGGAGCTGTTTTTT. Amino acids: CASSAGTGVPRRNTGELFF.

The chain recombines TRBV7-3 with TRBJ1-6; weak D call: TRBD1 (6 bases). Germline V gene lookup returns CDR1 SGHTA and CDR2 FQGTGA. This CDR3 has 15 amino acids. Trimming stripped 1 base from V and 10 bases from J, with 14 bases between. In DNA form, the CDR3 reads TGTGCCAGCAGCTTAAGGGGCAGGGGAAGCTCACCCCTCCACTTT. This gives the protein CASSLRGRGSSPLHF. Filled out from reference TRBV7-3 and TRBJ1-6, the complete variable domain reads GAGVSQTPSNKVTEKGKYVELRCDPISGHTALYWYRQSLGQGPEFLIYFQGTGAADDSGLPNDRFFAVRPEGSVSTLKIQRTERGDSAVYLCASSLRGRGSSPLHFGNGTRLTVT.

The J gene is TRBJ2-3, the V gene TRBV6-5; 10 nucleotides match TRBD2. Trimming cost V 2 bases and J 8 bases; bases outside gene matches: 4. Germline V gene sequence: CDR1 MNHEY, CDR2 SVGAGI. The CDR3 has 14 amino acids. In nucleotides, the CDR3 is TGTGCCAGCAGTTACGAAGCGGGGGGGGGTACGCAGTATTTT. It translates to CASSYEAGGGTQYF.